These 7 T cell receptor beta chains share one sample of origin, sequenced in a study of tumor-infiltrating lymphocytes in oesophageal squamous cell carcinoma. MiXCR, applied by TCRdb to the PCR reads, yields one record per CDR3 protein. This sample carries 20,000 to 25,000 distinct CDR3 sequences, around 38% of them seen once, and the ten largest clones take roughly 23%. Sequenced material: esophageal tumor tissue. The receptors come from a male donor with esophageal squamous cell carcinoma.

This rearrangement joins TRBV12-3 or TRBV12-4 to TRBJ1-1; 8 bases map to TRBD2. The last part of the DNA fits TRBJ2-3 better; the J call may be wrong. This CDR3 is built from 15 residues. Here the CDR3 reads CASRKKREWLDTQYF. In DNA, the CDR3 is TGTGCCAGCAGAAAAAAGCGGGAGTGGTTGGATACGCAGTATTTT.

This clonotype was observed a single time. The rearrangement uses TRBV27 and TRBJ2-4; TRBD2 aligns across 9 bases. The end of the DNA fits TRBJ2-7 better, so the J call may be wrong. Germline CDR1 MNHEY, CDR2 SMNVEV (reference sequence). CDR3 length: 16 amino acids. The CDR3 loop reads CASSFLPGTSLYEQYF. The DNA of the CDR3 is TGTGCCAGCAGTTTCCTCCCCGGGACTAGCCTCTACGAGCAGTACTTC.

In its sample, this clonotype was seen many times. Relative to the germline gene, one junction end is altered; a read error may explain this. V is TRBV6-4 and J is TRBJ2-7; D is possibly TRBD1 or TRBD2 (5 bases each). From germline, CDR1 is MRHNA and CDR2 SNTAGT. The CDR3 has 16 amino acids. The CDR3 loop reads CASSATGDLIGSPLHF. DNA of the CDR3: TGTGCCAGCAGTGCTACCGGGGACCTCATTGGTTCACCCCTCCACTTC.

This clonotype was seen a handful of times. V is TRBV7-8 and J is TRBJ2-4; D is ambiguous. TRBJ2-1 matches the DNA end more closely, so the J call is doubtful. The CDR3 totals 15 residues. In germline, CDR1 is SGHVS, CDR2 FQNEAQ. This chain's CDR3 is CASSLVGQVNNEQFF. CDR3 coding DNA: TGTGCCAGCAGCTTAGTCGGGCAGGTCAACAATGAGCAGTTCTTC.

This clonotype appeared many times. Just one base apart from a much larger clone, this may be a read error. The V and J genes are TRBV27 and TRBJ2-1; 7 bases are shared with TRBD1. Matching the DNA end better, TRBJ2-7 makes the J call doubtful. This CDR3 contains 15 residues. Germline values: CDR1 MNHEY, CDR2 SMNVEV (reference sequence). CDR3 amino acids: CASRNRGLSYNEQYF. The CDR3 bases are TGTGCCAGCAGAAACAGGGGTCTTTCCTACAATGAGCAGTACTTC.

The chain has TRBV11-2 and TRBJ2-1; D not certain. TRBJ2-7 explains the end of the DNA better; the J call may be wrong. Germline assignment: CDR1 SGHAT and CDR2 FQNNGV. There are 12 residues in the CDR3. CDR3 sequence (DNA): TGTGCCAGCAGTTCCCAAGGATACGAGCAGTACTTC. Translated: CASSSQGYEQYF.

This chain connects TRBV6-1 to TRBJ2-3; TRBD1 might be the D (5 bases). This CDR3 has 14 residues. Germline V gene data show CDR1 as MNHNS and CDR2 as SASEGT. Trimming removed 4 bases at V and 2 bases at J, with 10 bases between. The CDR3 reads CASSGSGPTDTQYF. CDR3 in DNA: TGTGCCAGCAGTGGTTCAGGGCCCACAGATACGCAGTATTTT.